What follows is one T cell receptor beta chain and its context. Its target is not known. This specimen belongs to a study of spatial heterogeneity in lung cancer. Whole-study context: The count of detected beta-chain sequences consistently exceeded that of alpha-chain sequences.

Specified time point: sample taken at primary tumor resection. The donors were 72 patients with non-small cell lung cancer that was early-stage and untreated. In TCRdb, the 5' RACE reads were re-called with MiXCR into one record per CDR3 protein. The sample has more than 60,000 distinct CDR3 sequences, roughly 8% seen once; the top ten hold 6.5% to 8.5%. Points from the study as a whole: The study found ubiquitous expanded tumor TCRs in blood more at resection than follow-up.

The CDR3 is 12 residues long. Trimming stripped 5 bases from V and 6 bases from J, with 11 bases between. The germline V gene has CDR1 SGHTA and CDR2 FQGNSA. The TCR was taken from a male donor with early-stage non-small cell lung cancer. Sequenced here: PBMCs, sampled at surgery. This chain links TRBV7-2 with TRBJ2-7, with unresolved D. The CDR3 is CASSQPGSEQYF. Written as DNA, the CDR3 is TGTGCCAGCAGCCAGCCGGGCAGCGAGCAGTACTTC. Variable domain in full (rest from reference TRBV7-2 and TRBJ2-7): GAGVSQSPSNKVTEKGKDVELRCDPISGHTALYWYRQSLGQGLEFLIYFQGNSAPDKSGLPSDRFSAERTGGSVSTLTIQRTQQEDSAVYLCASSQPGSEQYFGPGTRLTVT.